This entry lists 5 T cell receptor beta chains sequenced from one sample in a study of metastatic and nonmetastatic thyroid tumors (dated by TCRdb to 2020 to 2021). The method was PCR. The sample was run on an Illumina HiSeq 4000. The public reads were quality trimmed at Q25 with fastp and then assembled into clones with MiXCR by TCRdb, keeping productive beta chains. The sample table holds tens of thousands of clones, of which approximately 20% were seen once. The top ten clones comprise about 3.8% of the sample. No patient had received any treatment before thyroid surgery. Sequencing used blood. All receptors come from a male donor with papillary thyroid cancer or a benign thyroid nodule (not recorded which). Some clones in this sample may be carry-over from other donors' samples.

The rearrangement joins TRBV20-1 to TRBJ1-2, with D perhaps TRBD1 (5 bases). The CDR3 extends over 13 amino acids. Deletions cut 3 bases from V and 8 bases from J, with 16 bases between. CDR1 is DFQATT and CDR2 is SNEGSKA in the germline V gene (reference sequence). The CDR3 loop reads CSARETERWGYTF. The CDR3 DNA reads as TGCAGTGCTAGGGAGACAGAGAGGTGGGGCTACACCTTC.

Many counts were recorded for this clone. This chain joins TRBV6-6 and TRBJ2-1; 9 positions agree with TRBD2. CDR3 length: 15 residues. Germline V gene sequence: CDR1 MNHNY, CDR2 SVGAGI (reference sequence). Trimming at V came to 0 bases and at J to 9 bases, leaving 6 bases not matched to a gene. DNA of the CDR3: TGTGCCAGCAGTTACTCGGCTAGCGGGGCTAGTGAGCAGTTCTTC. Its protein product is CASSYSASGASEQFF.

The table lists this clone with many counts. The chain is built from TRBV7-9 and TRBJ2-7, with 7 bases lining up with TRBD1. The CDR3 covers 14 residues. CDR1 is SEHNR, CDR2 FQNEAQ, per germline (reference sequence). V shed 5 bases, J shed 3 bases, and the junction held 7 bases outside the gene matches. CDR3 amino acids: CASSGTEFNYEQYF. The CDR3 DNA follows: TGTGCCAGCAGCGGGACAGAATTTAACTACGAGCAGTACTTC.

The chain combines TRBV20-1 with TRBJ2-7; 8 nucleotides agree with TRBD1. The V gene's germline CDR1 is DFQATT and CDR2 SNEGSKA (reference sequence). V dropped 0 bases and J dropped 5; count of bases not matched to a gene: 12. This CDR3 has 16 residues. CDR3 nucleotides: TGCAGTGCTAGAGACCCTACGACAGGGGCCAGCCACGAGCAGTACTTC. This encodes CSARDPTTGASHEQYF.

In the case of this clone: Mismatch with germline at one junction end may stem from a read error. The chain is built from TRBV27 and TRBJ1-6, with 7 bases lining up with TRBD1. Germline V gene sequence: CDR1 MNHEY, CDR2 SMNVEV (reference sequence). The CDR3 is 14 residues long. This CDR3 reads CAISLGQDGSPLHF. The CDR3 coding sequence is TGTGCCATCAGTCTAGGACAGGATGGCTCACCCCTCCACTTT.